Below are 29 T cell receptor beta chains sequenced from a single sample in a study of shared clonotypes between healthy human individuals. Data came from immunoSEQ multiplex PCR; TCRdb stores just in-frame clones and leaves some out. This table holds around 2.1 million clones, about 94% found once. What was sequenced was naive CD4+ T cells sorted from blood. Subset here: CD45RA+ positively selected. The receptor source for this set is a man in his late teens or twenties in good health.

The chain is built from TRBV7-2 and TRBJ2-4, with D unclear. Germline values: CDR1 SGHTA, CDR2 FQGNSA. The CDR3 spans 12 residues. Trimming took 5 bases from V and 9 from J, leaving 11 bases between them. The CDR3 nucleotides are TGTGCCAGCAGCCAGTATCTTGGCATTCAGTACTTC. As protein: CASSQYLGIQYF.

The chain is built from TRBV2 and TRBJ2-3; TRBD2 matches at 8 bases. The CDR3 is 15 amino acids. V dropped 7 bases and J dropped 2; count of bases not matched to a gene: 8. Germline V gene data show CDR1 as SNHLY and CDR2 as FYNNEI. The CDR3 sequence is CASTVERGTTDTQYF. The CDR3 DNA follows: TGTGCCAGCACGGTGGAGCGGGGGACCACAGATACGCAGTATTTT.

The J gene is TRBJ2-5, the V gene TRBV5-1; D is possibly TRBD1 or TRBD2 (6 bases each). Per the germline V gene, CDR1 is SGHRS and CDR2 is YFSETQ. CDR3 size: 14 residues. Trimming removed 5 bases at V and 2 bases at J, with 13 bases between. CDR3 in amino acids: CASRGGHSQETQYF. The CDR3 nucleotides are TGCGCCAGCAGGGGGGGACATTCGCAAGAGACCCAGTACTTC.

J is TRBJ2-2 and V is TRBV4-3; D is perhaps TRBD2 (6 bases). Germline V gene sequence: CDR1 LGHNA, CDR2 YSLEER. Trimming took 4 bases from V and 5 from J, leaving 14 bases between them. CDR3 length: 15 amino acids. For the CDR3, the DNA is TGCGCCAGCAGCCTCTTGCGGGACTCAACCGGGGAGCTGTTTTTT. This encodes CASSLLRDSTGELFF.

This rearrangement joins TRBV10-2 to TRBJ1-5; 7 nucleotides line up with TRBD1. Losses at the gene ends were 7 bases for V and 3 bases for J; bases not matched to a gene: 3. The CDR3 is 13 amino acids. Germline CDR1 WSHSY, CDR2 SAAADI. The CDR3 DNA reads as TGCGCCAGCATGGGACAGTTCAATCAGCCCCAGCATTTT. Encoded protein: CASMGQFNQPQHF.

This clone was seen only once. The chain links TRBV5-1 to TRBJ2-7; D possibly corresponds to TRBD1 (5 bases). The germline V gene has CDR1 SGHRS and CDR2 YFSETQ. Trimming cost V 4 bases and J 0 bases, with 8 bases left between them. The CDR3 has 13 amino acids. Here the CDR3 reads CASSRTFSYEQYF. The CDR3 DNA follows: TGCGCCAGCAGCAGGACATTCTCCTACGAGCAGTACTTC.

The V gene is TRBV10-3, the J gene TRBJ2-1; D unresolved. Germline V gives CDR1 ENHRY, CDR2 SYGVKD. V gave up 5 bases and J gave up 8 bases, with 7 bases separating them. The CDR3 consists of 11 residues. CDR3 sequence: CAISRSDEQFF. Written as DNA, the CDR3 is TGTGCCATCAGTCGGTCCGATGAGCAGTTCTTC.

For this clone: Distinct nucleotide sequences in the sample also encode this CDR3. The J gene is TRBJ2-3, the V gene TRBV2; no reliable D call. Germline V CDR1 and CDR2: SNHLY, FYNNEI. Trimming removed 3 bases from V and 2 bases from J, with 3 bases in between. The CDR3 covers 12 residues. CDR3 sequence (DNA): TGTGCCAGCAGTGACAACACAGATACGCAGTATTTT. It is translated as CASSDNTDTQYF.

The chain links TRBV30 to TRBJ1-6; D remains ambiguous. V was clipped by 3 bases and J by 0 bases, with 15 bases between them. The CDR3 contains 17 residues. Germline lookup yields CDR1 GTSNPN and CDR2 SVGIG (reference sequence). Here the CDR3 reads CAWRPAHTSSYNSPLHF. The CDR3 DNA follows: TGTGCCTGGAGGCCCGCCCATACCAGCTCCTATAATTCACCCCTCCACTTT.

This clone was picked up one time. The rearrangement links TRBV5-1 to TRBJ1-2; D not resolved. In germline, CDR1 is SGHRS, CDR2 YFSETQ. The V end lost 0 bases, the J end lost 4 bases, and 4 bases lay between the germline ends. The CDR3 consists of 12 residues. The CDR3 bases are TGCGCCAGCAGCTTGGGTTTCTATGGCTACACCTTC. Protein: CASSLGFYGYTF. Full variable domain (missing parts from reference TRBV5-1 and TRBJ1-2): KAGVTQTPRYLIKTRGQQVTLSCSPISGHRSVSWYQQTPGQGLQFLFEYFSETQRNKGNFPGRFSGRQFSNSRSEMNVSTLELGDSALYLCASSLGFYGYTFGSGTRLTVV.

The chain is built from TRBV18 and TRBJ1-3; D not resolved. Germline CDR1 is KGHSH and CDR2 is LQKENI. The CDR3 covers 13 residues. V shed 3 bases and J shed 7 bases, with 10 bases lying between them. CDR3 DNA sequence: TGTGCCAGCTCACCGTATTCAGATAACACCATATATTTT. Its translation is CASSPYSDNTIYF. The variable domain in full, completed from reference TRBV18 and TRBJ1-3, reads NAGVMQNPRHLVRRRGQEARLRCSPMKGHSHVYWYRQLPEEGLKFMVYLQKENIIDESGMPKERFSAEFPKEGPSILRIQQVVRGDSAAYFCASSPYSDNTIYFGEGSWLTVV.

The rearrangement links TRBV5-6 to TRBJ2-1; D is unclear. The CDR3 loop spans 12 amino acids. CDR1 is SGHDT, CDR2 YYEEEE, per germline. V was pared by 5 bases and J by 0 bases, with 3 bases between. In DNA form, the CDR3 reads TGTGCCAGCAGATACTCCTACAATGAGCAGTTCTTC. Its protein is CASRYSYNEQFF.

The rearrangement joins TRBV30 to TRBJ2-3, with 7 bases identical to TRBD1. Germline values: CDR1 GTSNPN, CDR2 SVGIG (reference sequence). The V gene end was trimmed by 5 bases and the J gene end by 2 bases; junction bases not matched to a gene: 4. CDR3 length: 13 residues. CDR3 in amino acids: CAWATGNTDTQYF. As DNA, the CDR3 is TGTGCCTGGGCGACAGGGAACACAGATACGCAGTATTTT.

The gene calls are TRBV7-2 and TRBJ2-5; TRBD2 matches 7 bases. The CDR3 contains 14 residues. The V and J ends lost 6 bases and 5 bases, in that order; junction bases with no gene match: 9. Germline CDR1 reads SGHTA; CDR2 reads FQGNSA. CDR3 bases: TGTGCCAGCAGTAAGCCGGGAGGAGGGGAGACCCAGTACTTC. Amino acids: CASSKPGGGETQYF.

The gene calls are TRBV28 and TRBJ2-1, with 7 positions matching TRBD1. The CDR3 covers 14 residues. Trimming cost V 5 bases and J 9 bases; bases outside gene matches: 10. Germline lookup yields CDR1 MDHEN and CDR2 SYDVKM. CDR3 amino acids: CASSVDRWTSEQFF. The CDR3 DNA sequence: TGTGCCAGCAGTGTGGACAGGTGGACGAGTGAGCAGTTCTTC.

The chain is built from TRBV2 and TRBJ1-5; D is possibly TRBD1 (5 bases). The V gene lost 0 bases and the J gene lost 10 bases, with 13 bases spanning the gap. The CDR3 runs to 14 residues. Germline V gives CDR1 SNHLY, CDR2 FYNNEI. The CDR3 coding sequence is TGTGCCAGCAGTGAAGCACCGACCCAGGGACCCCAGCATTTT. It encodes CASSEAPTQGPQHF.

The chain has TRBV6-6 and TRBJ1-1, with a tentative D call TRBD1 (5 bases). Trimming stripped 6 bases from V and 4 bases from J, with 15 bases between. This CDR3 is built from 14 residues. Per the germline V gene, CDR1 is MNHNY and CDR2 is SVGAGI (reference sequence). The CDR3 sequence: CASSRDQSSTEAFF. CDR3 DNA: TGTGCCAGCAGCAGGGACCAGTCAAGCACTGAAGCTTTCTTT.

The genes are TRBV18 and TRBJ1-3; tentatively, D is TRBD1 (5 bases). V was shortened by 0 bases and J by 3 bases, with 15 bases between the two germline ends. This CDR3 region has 17 residues. Germline V gives CDR1 KGHSH, CDR2 LQKENI. The CDR3 reads CASSPPNARGRGNTIYF. DNA of the CDR3: TGTGCCAGCTCACCACCTAATGCACGGGGCCGTGGAAACACCATATATTTT.

This CDR3 is CASSSTGEGGTEAFF. Here the CDR3 DNA reads TGTGCCAGCAGTTCCACAGGGGAGGGAGGGACTGAAGCTTTCTTT. The V and J genes are TRBV28 and TRBJ1-1, with 7 nucleotides matching TRBD1. Germline CDR1 reads MDHEN; CDR2 reads SYDVKM. This CDR3 comprises 15 residues. Trimming at V came to 4 bases and at J to 5 bases, leaving 10 bases not matched to a gene.

On this clone: Relative to the germline gene, one junction end is altered; a read error may explain this. The rearrangement joins TRBV2 to TRBJ2-7, with D hard to call. Germline V gene sequence: CDR1 SNHLY, CDR2 FYNNEI. The CDR3 is 12 amino acids. CDR3 DNA sequence: TGTGCCAGCAGAGAAGAATCCTACGAGCAGTACTTC. Translating gives CASREESYEQYF. Together with reference TRBV2 and TRBJ2-7, the CDR3 gives the full variable domain: EPEVTQTPSHQVTQMGQEVILRCVPISNHLYFYWYRQILGQKVEFLVSFYNNEISEKSEIFDDQFSVERPDGSNFTLKIRSTKLEDSAMYFCASREESYEQYFGPGTRLTVT.

This chain connects TRBV20-1 to TRBJ2-3, with D uncertain. The CDR3 is 11 residues long. Looked up from germline, CDR1 is DFQATT and CDR2 is SNEGSKA (reference sequence). CDR3 bases: TGCAAAATGACCCGCACAGATACGCAGTATTTT. Its translation is CKMTRTDTQYF.

This clone came up once. The V call is TRBV28, the J call TRBJ1-6; 9 positions match TRBD1. This CDR3 is built from 17 residues. The germline V gene encodes CDR1 MDHEN and CDR2 SYDVKM. The J segment lost 9 bases and the V segment lost 8 bases, leaving 17 bases of the junction unmatched. The CDR3 nucleotides read TGTGCCAGCTCACTAACACAGGGGGCGCTGGGAGGTTCACCCCTCCACTTT. This codes for CASSLTQGALGGSPLHF.

V gene TRBV27 combines with J gene TRBJ2-7; TRBD1 might be the D (6 bases). This CDR3 has 12 amino acids. Trimming stripped 10 bases from V and 3 bases from J, with 13 bases between. Germline-derived CDR1 and CDR2 are MNHEY and SMNVEV (reference sequence). The CDR3 bases are TGTGCCAAAAACACACAGGGCTACGAGCAGTACTTC. Translation: CAKNTQGYEQYF.

The chain uses TRBV5-1 and TRBJ2-7; D is unclear. This CDR3 comprises 14 residues. The V and J ends lost 0 bases and 3 bases respectively, with 10 bases between them. Germline V gives CDR1 SGHRS, CDR2 YFSETQ. CDR3 sequence: CASSLDARGYEQYF. The CDR3 DNA sequence: TGCGCCAGCAGCTTGGACGCCCGAGGCTACGAGCAGTACTTC.

The V and J genes are TRBV5-8 and TRBJ2-4; D is undetermined. Germline-derived CDR1 and CDR2 are SGHTS and YDEGEE. V lost 5 bases and J lost 9, with 15 bases in between. The CDR3 extends over 13 amino acids. The CDR3 DNA sequence: TGTGCCAGCAGATGGACCGGATCCCCCATTCAGTACTTC. Protein product: CASRWTGSPIQYF.

The rearrangement links TRBV19 to TRBJ1-5, with D uncertain. V lost 6 bases and J lost 3, with 12 bases in between. CDR1 LNHDA and CDR2 SQIVND come from the germline V gene (reference sequence). The CDR3 totals 14 residues. CDR3 region: CASRADGDNQPQHF. In DNA form, the CDR3 reads TGTGCCAGTAGAGCCGACGGGGACAATCAGCCCCAGCATTTT.

The CDR3 is CASRVDRYQETQYF. DNA for the CDR3: TGTGCCAGCAGAGTGGACAGGTACCAAGAGACCCAGTACTTC. The chain recombines TRBV2 with TRBJ2-5, with 7 nucleotides matching TRBD1. The V segment lost 6 bases and the J segment 0 bases; nucleotides outside the gene matches: 4. Germline V lookup: CDR1 SNHLY, CDR2 FYNNEI. The CDR3 is 14 residues long.

The rearrangement joins TRBV10-1 to TRBJ2-2; 10 bases agree with TRBD2. V lost 4 bases to trimming and J lost 6 bases; unmatched junction nucleotides: 8. Germline-derived CDR1 and CDR2 are WNHNN and SYGVQD (reference sequence). The length of the CDR3 is 16 residues. CDR3: CASSVRASGGSGELFF. As DNA, the CDR3 is TGCGCCAGCAGTGTAAGGGCTAGCGGGGGCTCCGGGGAGCTGTTTTTT.

On this clone: This sample also contains other DNA sequences that code for the same CDR3. This chain joins TRBV9 and TRBJ1-2, with a tentative D call TRBD1 (5 bases). Trimming shortened V by 0 bases and J by 5 bases, and 8 bases separated the two germline ends. The CDR3 consists of 13 residues. Germline V lookup: CDR1 SGDLS, CDR2 YYNGEE. This CDR3 reads CASSVDTGYGYTF. The DNA for the CDR3 is TGTGCCAGCAGCGTAGACACAGGTTATGGCTACACCTTC.